The next 21 T cell receptor beta chains were all read from a single sample in a study of response to subunit inactivated influenza vaccine. Using its own MiXCR run on the RT-PCR reads, TCRdb lists one record per CDR3 protein. The sample yields 800,000 or so distinct CDR3 sequences, around 20% seen once. The sequencing here drew on PBMCs from blood, taken roughly 5 days after vaccination. Source of these receptors: a man aged 50 to 60 who received an inactivated influenza vaccine.

This chain links TRBV7-9 with TRBJ2-5, with D possibly being TRBD1 (6 bases). This CDR3 comprises 16 residues. The germline V gene encodes CDR1 SEHNR and CDR2 FQNEAQ (reference sequence). V was clipped by 3 bases and J by 3 bases, with 17 bases between them. This chain's CDR3 is CASSLVQGPVKETQYF. In DNA, the CDR3 is TGTGCCAGCAGCTTGGTCCAGGGGCCGGTAAAAGAGACCCAGTACTTC.

The V call is TRBV6-1, the J call TRBJ2-2; TRBD1 aligns across 9 bases. The germline V gene encodes CDR1 MNHNS and CDR2 SASEGT. Trimming took 5 bases from V and 6 from J; bases not matched to a gene: 10. The CDR3 consists of 16 residues. The CDR3, as DNA: TGTGCCAGCAGTCCAAACAGGGGGCGGCACGCCGGGGAGCTGTTTTTT. It encodes CASSPNRGRHAGELFF.

The table lists this clonotype with a few counts. CDR3 nucleotides: TGTGCCAGCAGTGACTCGCGTTCAACCACCGGGGAGCTGTTTTTT. Translation gives CASSDSRSTTGELFF. The chain is built from TRBV6-4 and TRBJ2-2; D not resolved. Per the germline V gene, CDR1 is MRHNA and CDR2 is SNTAGT. There are 15 residues in the CDR3. The germline V and J ends were trimmed by 0 bases and 4 bases, with 9 bases remaining between them.

The chain couples TRBV29-1 to TRBJ1-1; D is perhaps TRBD1 (6 bases). The CDR3 has 13 residues. V dropped 7 bases and J dropped 0 bases, with 12 bases sitting between them. Germline-derived CDR1 and CDR2 are SQVTM and ANQGSEA. The CDR3 here is CSGLTGMNTEAFF. For the CDR3, the DNA is TGCAGCGGGCTTACAGGGATGAACACTGAAGCTTTCTTT.

This clonotype has a handful of counts. The CDR3 DNA is TGCAGCGTTGATTTGACAGGGATGGGGACTGAAGCTTTCTTT. Amino acid sequence: CSVDLTGMGTEAFF. The rearrangement links TRBV29-1 to TRBJ1-1; 7 bases align to TRBD1. The trim removed 3 bases at V and 5 bases at J, leaving 9 bases unmatched. Looked up from germline, CDR1 is SQVTM and CDR2 is ANQGSEA. The CDR3 contains 14 residues.

This clonotype was counted only a few times. The chain links TRBV20-1 to TRBJ2-5; 8 bases are shared with TRBD2. CDR1 and CDR2 (germline): DFQATT, SNEGSKA (reference sequence). This CDR3 has 15 amino acids. V was pared by 0 bases and J by 5 bases, with 8 bases of the junction left unmatched. CDR3 amino acids: CSARDTRGLGETQYF. The CDR3 DNA sequence: TGCAGTGCTAGAGATACCCGGGGACTAGGGGAGACCCAGTACTTC.

The chain joins TRBV20-1 to TRBJ2-2, with a tentative D call TRBD1 (6 bases). The CDR3 is made up of 12 amino acids. V lost 4 bases, J lost 6 bases, and 9 bases lay in between. Germline CDR1 reads DFQATT; CDR2 reads SNEGSKA (reference sequence). This chain's CDR3 is CSATTGPGELFF. The CDR3 DNA reads as TGCAGTGCTACAACAGGGCCCGGGGAGCTGTTTTTT.

The chain links TRBV7-9 to TRBJ2-3; no clear D. The germline CDR1 and CDR2 sequences are SEHNR and FQNEAQ (reference sequence). This CDR3 is built from 13 residues. Trimming left V 7 bases short and J 2 bases short, with 10 bases between. In DNA, the CDR3 is TGTGCCAGCAACCCGGGCCTCACAGATACGCAGTATTTT. Its translation: CASNPGLTDTQYF.

This clonotype has ten or more counts. CDR3 in DNA: TGTGCCAGCAGCAATGGGGGTTACAATGAGCAGTTCTTC. It specifies CASSNGGYNEQFF. This rearrangement joins TRBV7-2 to TRBJ2-1, with D possibly called TRBD1 or TRBD2 (5 bases each). The CDR3 covers 13 residues. From germline, CDR1 is SGHTA and CDR2 FQGNSA. Between the trimmed V and J ends, which lost 5 bases and 4 bases, there was a span of 9 bases. The entire variable domain, with the rest obtained from reference TRBV7-2 and TRBJ2-1, is as follows: GAGVSQSPSNKVTEKGKDVELRCDPISGHTALYWYRQSLGQGLEFLIYFQGNSAPDKSGLPSDRFSAERTGGSVSTLTIQRTQQEDSAVYLCASSNGGYNEQFFGPGTRLTVL.

This clonotype was counted a single time. Compared with germline, one end of the junction differs, possibly owing to a read error. This rearrangement joins TRBV3-1 to TRBJ2-7; D remains unclear. Germline values: CDR1 LGHDT, CDR2 YNNKEL (reference sequence). CDR3 length: 13 amino acids. CDR3 in DNA: TGTGCCAGCAGCAAAATGACGGCGTCCGAGAAGTACTTC. It yields the protein CASSKMTASEKYF.

This chain joins TRBV7-6 and TRBJ2-7; the D call may be TRBD1 or TRBD2 (5 bases each). Germline V gene sequence: CDR1 SGHVS, CDR2 FNYEAQ. The CDR3 totals 12 residues. V lost 5 bases and J 6 bases, leaving 11 bases between the germline ends. The CDR3: CASSVPGSEQYF. The CDR3 DNA reads TGTGCCAGCAGCGTACCAGGGAGCGAGCAGTACTTC.

A few counts support this clonotype. The CDR3 loop is CASSRKGHGNTIYF. The CDR3 DNA is TGTGCCAGCAGCCGGAAGGGCCATGGAAACACCATATATTTT. This chain uses TRBV3-1 with TRBJ1-3, with D unresolved. Germline values: CDR1 LGHDT, CDR2 YNNKEL (reference sequence). CDR3 size: 14 residues. The ends were cut back, 4 bases at V and 3 bases at J, with 10 bases in the middle. Full variable domain (outside the CDR3, taken from reference TRBV3-1 and TRBJ1-3): DTAVSQTPKYLVTQMGNDKSIKCEQNLGHDTMYWYKQDSKKFLKIMFSYNNKELIINETVPNRFSPKSPDKAHLNLHINSLELGDSAVYFCASSRKGHGNTIYFGEGSWLTVV.

This clonotype was picked up one time. The CDR3 spells CSARVTKTQETQYF. The CDR3 DNA is TGCAGTGCTAGAGTCACTAAGACACAAGAGACCCAGTACTTC. J is TRBJ2-5 and V is TRBV20-1; D is unresolved. The CDR3 has 14 amino acids. Looked up from germline, CDR1 is DFQATT and CDR2 is SNEGSKA (reference sequence). The ends were cut back, 1 base at V and 2 bases at J, with 11 bases in the middle.

This clonotype was observed at least ten times. The V and J genes are TRBV6-1 and TRBJ2-2; D unresolved. CDR3 length equals 15 residues. Trimming cost V 8 bases and J 3 bases, with 16 bases left between them. Germline-derived CDR1 and CDR2 are MNHNS and SASEGT. CDR3 sequence (DNA): TGTGCCAGCGGCCCATACGGGTGGGACACCGGGGAGCTGTTTTTT. This codes for CASGPYGWDTGELFF.

This clonotype was seen only a few times. The chain carries TRBV16 and TRBJ2-7; D not certain. Trimming took off 3 bases at V and 6 bases at J, with 15 bases between the two ends. Germline CDR1 reads KGHSY; CDR2 reads FQNENV. This CDR3 has 14 amino acids. The CDR3 nucleotides are TGTGCCAGCAGCCATCGGAACAGCTGGTCCGAGCAGTACTTC. Amino acids: CASSHRNSWSEQYF.

This chain links TRBV4-3 with TRBJ2-1; D might be TRBD1 or TRBD2, each matching 5 bases. The V gene's germline CDR1 is LGHNA and CDR2 YSLEER. V was cut by 0 bases and J by 5 bases, with 14 bases left in between. This CDR3 contains 16 residues. The CDR3: CASSQDPGRGDNEQFF. In DNA form, the CDR3 reads TGCGCCAGCAGCCAAGATCCAGGGAGAGGAGACAATGAGCAGTTCTTC.

V is TRBV11-2 and J is TRBJ2-2; 10 bases map to TRBD2. Germline V CDR1 and CDR2: SGHAT, FQNNGV. The length of the CDR3 is 18 residues. Trimming took 5 bases from V and 1 from J; bases not matched to a gene: 10. The CDR3 nucleotides read TGTGCCAGCAGCACCTCGGGACTAGCGATTGGGAACACCGGGGAGCTGTTTTTT. Translating it yields CASSTSGLAIGNTGELFF. Using reference TRBV11-2 and TRBJ2-2 for the parts outside the CDR3, the full variable domain is EAGVAQSPRYKIIEKRQSVAFWCNPISGHATLYWYQQILGQGPKLLIQFQNNGVVDDSQLPKDRFSAERLKGVDSTLKIQPAKLEDSAVYLCASSTSGLAIGNTGELFFGEGSRLTVL.

The chain employs TRBV7-3 and TRBJ2-1, with 7 nucleotides matching TRBD2. V lost 2 bases to trimming and J lost 7 bases; unmatched junction nucleotides: 11. The CDR3 totals 16 residues. In germline, CDR1 is SGHTA, CDR2 FQGTGA. The CDR3 DNA reads TGTGCCAGCAGCTTACTGGGCGGGGGATTCCCTAATGAGCAGTTCTTC. Translating gives CASSLLGGGFPNEQFF.

V is TRBV6-5 and J is TRBJ1-6, with a weak D call TRBD1 (6 bases). In germline, CDR1 is MNHEY, CDR2 SVGAGI. V lost 2 bases and J 10 bases, leaving 15 bases between the germline ends. The CDR3 contains 15 residues. CDR3 in amino acids: CASSYAGERGSPLHF. The CDR3 nucleotides read TGTGCCAGCAGTTACGCAGGGGAGAGAGGATCACCCCTCCACTTT.

The chain joins TRBV28 to TRBJ2-1; 11 bases align to TRBD2. The CDR3 length is 16 residues. The germline CDR1 and CDR2 sequences are MDHEN and SYDVKM. The trim removed 2 bases at V and 6 bases at J, leaving 6 bases unmatched. CDR3 sequence reads: CASSLVAGGLSNEQFF. In nucleotides, the CDR3 is TGTGCCAGCAGTTTAGTAGCGGGAGGGCTTAGCAATGAGCAGTTCTTC.

V gene TRBV7-9 combines with J gene TRBJ2-3; 7 bases are a match to TRBD1. From germline, CDR1 is SEHNR and CDR2 FQNEAQ (reference sequence). The CDR3 length is 16 residues. J was trimmed by 2 bases and V by 5 bases; bases with no gene match: 10. This chain's CDR3 is CASSPRSGGHTDTQYF. The CDR3 DNA reads TGTGCCAGCAGCCCACGGTCAGGGGGACACACAGATACGCAGTATTTT.